The clone carrying this T cell receptor (beta chain) was seen a handful of times. The antigen remains undetermined. The data were taken from a study of CD8 T cells in ankylosing spondylitis. Germline loops: CDR1 MDHEN, CDR2 SYDVKM. The CDR3 consists of 13 residues. The ends were cut back, 3 bases at V and 8 bases at J, with 13 bases in the middle. Study outcomes and limitations: Ankylosing spondylitis blood seemed to carry a telltale TCR beta motif made of roughly 8 highly homologous variants.

TCRdb redid the calling of the 5' RACE reads with MiXCR, one entry per CDR3 protein. The sample lists approximately 500,000 distinct CDR3 sequences; about an eighth were seen once. The chain uses TRBV28 and TRBJ1-2; D not certain. Sequenced: blood, either unsorted or a sorted T cell fraction (not recorded which). The sequence came from a male donor with ankylosing spondylitis. CDR3 in amino acids: CASSFSSVRGYTF. The CDR3 region has the DNA TGTGCCAGCAGTTTTAGCTCGGTCCGAGGCTACACCTTC.